Listed here are 13 T cell receptor beta chains from one sample, sequenced in a study of T cells in Graves' hyperthyroidism and ophthalmopathy. What was amplified from RNA transcripts were TCR beta CDR3 regions. The primer set for the first-round RT-PCR of the TCR CDR3 was HTBI. A single record per CDR3 protein comes from TCRdb applying MiXCR to the multiplex PCR reads. Of some 560,000 distinct CDR3 sequences listed, 12% to 15% are singletons. Input material: blood. Receptor source: a middle-aged woman with Graves' hyperthyroidism.

This clonotype was picked up many times. V is TRBV27 and J is TRBJ2-3; 8 nucleotides agree with TRBD2. This CDR3 is built from 16 residues. CDR1 and CDR2 from the germline V gene are MNHEY and SMNVEV (reference sequence). The V and J ends lost 5 bases and 2 bases, in that order; junction bases with no gene match: 9. The CDR3 here is CASSPGLGSYTDTQYF. CDR3 sequence (DNA): TGTGCCAGCAGTCCGGGACTAGGTTCCTACACAGATACGCAGTATTTT.

The chain combines TRBV4-2 with TRBJ1-4; 9 nucleotides line up with TRBD1. CDR3 length: 18 amino acids. The J segment lost 3 bases and the V segment lost 1 base, leaving 9 bases of the junction unmatched. CDR1 is LGHNA and CDR2 is YNFKEQ in the germline V gene. The CDR3, as DNA: TGTGCCAGCAGCCAAGCTACAGGGGGCGCGGCGGCTAATGAAAAACTGTTTTTT. This gives the protein CASSQATGGAAANEKLFF.

This clonotype has at least ten counts. This CDR3 is CASGKELAGGVLQYF. CDR3 nucleotide sequence: TGTGCCAGCGGCAAAGAACTAGCGGGGGGGGTATTGCAGTACTTC. The rearrangement joins TRBV7-2 to TRBJ2-7, with 13 bases aligning to TRBD2. The CDR3 runs 15 residues. CDR1 SGHTA and CDR2 FQGNSA come from the germline V gene. Losses at the gene ends were 8 bases for V and 9 bases for J; bases not matched to a gene: 13.

This clonotype was counted at least ten times. The chain links TRBV12-3 or TRBV12-4 to TRBJ1-5, with a weak D call TRBD1 (5 bases). V shed 6 bases and J shed 0 bases, with 21 bases lying between them. The CDR3 covers 18 residues. CDR3 nucleotides: TGTGCCAGCAGCAACCCCCAGGGATGGGGGTATAGCAATCAGCCCCAGCATTTT. Amino acids: CASSNPQGWGYSNQPQHF.

This sequence joins TRBV19 and TRBJ2-1; D is uncertain. This CDR3 comprises 14 residues. Germline CDR1 LNHDA, CDR2 SQIVND (reference sequence). Trimming cost V 7 bases and J 1 base, with 11 bases left between them. CDR3 in DNA: TGTGCCAGTAACTTGGGCAGGTCCTACAATGAGCAGTTCTTC. Amino acids: CASNLGRSYNEQFF.

The J gene is TRBJ1-2, the V gene TRBV5-1; the match to TRBD1 covers 8 bases. There are 14 residues in the CDR3. V shed 5 bases and J 8 bases; nucleotides not matched to a gene: 11. CDR1 is SGHRS and CDR2 is YFSETQ in the germline V gene. The CDR3 here is CASSMGGQGAGYTF. The CDR3 bases are TGCGCCAGCAGTATGGGCGGACAGGGAGCCGGCTACACCTTC.

This chain joins TRBV6-1 and TRBJ1-6; TRBD1 matches at 7 bases. Germline CDR1 MNHNS, CDR2 SASEGT. V was clipped by 7 bases and J by 10 bases; unmatched bases: 10. This CDR3 contains 14 residues. As DNA, the CDR3 is TGTGCCAGCAAAGAGGGGGCCGGCCAGTCACCCCTCCACTTT. Translated, it gives CASKEGAGQSPLHF.

This clonotype was recorded a few times. The rearrangement joins TRBV28 to TRBJ2-7; D call uncertain. Trimming pared 7 bases from V and 7 bases from J, leaving 17 bases between. The CDR3 length is 13 residues. The germline V gene has CDR1 MDHEN and CDR2 SYDVKM. The CDR3 bases are TGTGCCAGCATTGGGGTTAATTCGGGTGAGCAGTACTTC. Protein: CASIGVNSGEQYF.

The table lists this clonotype with many counts. This chain joins TRBV7-2 and TRBJ2-3; tentatively, D is TRBD2 (5 bases). Trimming shortened V by 1 base and J by 0 bases, and 8 bases separated the two germline ends. Per germline, CDR1 SGHTA and CDR2 FQGNSA. The CDR3 totals 15 residues. CDR3 coding DNA: TGTGCCAGCAGCTTAGTAGCGCGTAGCACAGATACGCAGTATTTT. Its protein is CASSLVARSTDTQYF.

At least ten counts were recorded for this clonotype. CDR3 loop: CASRPGRDYEQYF. In DNA, the CDR3 is TGCGCCAGCAGGCCTGGGAGAGACTACGAGCAGTACTTC. V usage is TRBV5-1 and J usage is TRBJ2-7, with D perhaps TRBD2 (5 bases). Germline V gene sequence: CDR1 SGHRS, CDR2 YFSETQ. The CDR3 spans 13 residues. Trimming took 5 bases from V and 3 from J, leaving 12 bases between them.

In its sample, this clonotype was seen a few times. The V and J genes are TRBV20-1 and TRBJ2-1; TRBD2 is a possible D gene (6 bases). The CDR3 covers 14 residues. Germline V gene lookup returns CDR1 DFQATT and CDR2 SNEGSKA (reference sequence). V was cut by 5 bases and J by 8 bases, with 19 bases left in between. The CDR3 DNA reads as TGCAGTGCTCCCGGACTACCCTTCTTGGATGAGCAGTTCTTC. Translating gives CSAPGLPFLDEQFF.

The chain recombines TRBV7-9 with TRBJ1-4; weak D call: TRBD1 (6 bases). Germline-derived CDR1 and CDR2 are SEHNR and FQNEAQ (reference sequence). This CDR3 comprises 14 residues. Trimming removed 5 bases from V and 12 bases from J, with 19 bases in between. The CDR3 DNA sequence: TGTGCCAGCAGCCCCCCTGCAGGGGTGGAAGAACTGTTTTTT. Its translation: CASSPPAGVEELFF.

This clonotype appeared many times. The chain links TRBV6-1 to TRBJ2-3; D unresolved. V lost 6 bases and J lost 1, with 11 bases in between. CDR1 MNHNS and CDR2 SASEGT come from the germline V gene. CDR3 length: 14 residues. The CDR3 DNA follows: TGTGCCAGCAGCCCCCTTGGGGGCACAGATACGCAGTATTTT. Translation: CASSPLGGTDTQYF.